A selection of T cell receptor beta chains follows, all from one sample in a study of cytomegalovirus exposure and HLA in healthy donors. The assay was immunoSEQ multiplex PCR, and TCRdb's table has in-frame clones only and misses some. Here the sample spans just over 65,000 clones, 80% to 90% being singletons. The material sequenced was PBMCs. Receptors originate from a human donor in good health. CDR3s include the opening cysteine and the closing phenylalanine or tryptophan. D genes are given only for firm matches. Size is stated for part of the rows, as once, few or many counts, or as a class when the clone is expanded.

d_call: -
j_call: TRBJ2-2
clone_size: -
v_call: TRBV5-5
cdr3_nt: TGTGCCAGCAGCTTGGCCTCCCTGAACACCGGGGAGCTGTTTTTT
cdr3_aa: CASSLASLNTGELFF

d_call: -
j_call: TRBJ2-2
clone_size: -
v_call: TRBV5-4
cdr3_nt: TGTGCCAGCAGCTTGCAGGGGGGCCCCCCTCAAGTGTTTTTT
cdr3_aa: CASSLQGGPPQVFF

d_call: TRBD1
j_call: TRBJ2-7
clone_size: -
v_call: TRBV5-1
cdr3_nt: TGCGCCAGCAGCTTGACAGGGGACCAACTCTACGAGCAGTACTTC
cdr3_aa: CASSLTGDQLYEQYF

d_call: -
j_call: TRBJ1-4
clone_size: -
v_call: TRBV6-6
cdr3_nt: TGTGCCAGCAGTCGGGGGGGGAGTGAAAAACTGTTTTTT
cdr3_aa: CASSRGGSEKLFF

d_call: -
j_call: TRBJ1-4
clone_size: -
v_call: TRBV7-9
cdr3_nt: TGTGCCAGCAGCTTAGATATAGCTGAAAAACTGTTTTTT
cdr3_aa: CASSLDIAEKLFF

d_call: -
j_call: TRBJ2-1
clone_size: -
v_call: TRBV7-9
cdr3_nt: TGTTCCAGCAGCCCTCAGGAGGGGAGCTCCTACAATGAGCAGTTCTTC
cdr3_aa: CSSSPQEGSSYNEQFF

d_call: -
j_call: TRBJ2-7
clone_size: -
v_call: TRBV27
cdr3_nt: TGTGCCAGCAGTCCCAGGACAGAATTCTACGAGCAGTACTTC
cdr3_aa: CASSPRTEFYEQYF

d_call: -
j_call: TRBJ2-7
clone_size: -
v_call: TRBV6-5
cdr3_nt: TGTGCCAGCAGTTACTCGACGTGGGGGCGGCCGGGGGAGCAGTACTTC
cdr3_aa: CASSYSTWGRPGEQYF

d_call: -
j_call: TRBJ1-2
clone_size: -
v_call: TRBV19
cdr3_nt: TGTGCCAGTAAGAGAGGCACCAACGTCTATGGCTACACCTTC
cdr3_aa: CASKRGTNVYGYTF

d_call: TRBD2
j_call: TRBJ2-2
clone_size: -
v_call: TRBV12-5
cdr3_nt: TGTGCTAGTGGTTTGATGCGCGGGGGGGGAGGCACCGGGGAGCTGTTTTTT
cdr3_aa: CASGLMRGGGGTGELFF

d_call: TRBD1
j_call: TRBJ2-5
clone_size: -
v_call: TRBV6-5
cdr3_nt: TGTGCCAGCAGTTACTCCGGGACAGAAGAGACCCAGTACTTC
cdr3_aa: CASSYSGTEETQYF

d_call: TRBD1
j_call: TRBJ1-6
clone_size: -
v_call: TRBV7-6
cdr3_nt: TGTGCCAGCAGCTTAAGGACCCCGGGACAGGCTAATTCACCCCTCCACTTT
cdr3_aa: CASSLRTPGQANSPLHF

d_call: -
j_call: TRBJ2-2
clone_size: -
v_call: TRBV11-3
cdr3_nt: TGTGCCAGCAGCCCGTCCACCGGGGAGCTGTTTTTT
cdr3_aa: CASSPSTGELFF

d_call: -
j_call: TRBJ1-5
clone_size: once
v_call: TRBV28
cdr3_nt: TGTGCCAGCAGTCCCCGGGCGGGCACGGGGTTTTTGGGCAATCAGCCCCAGCATTTT
cdr3_aa: CASSPRAGTGFLGNQPQHF

d_call: -
j_call: TRBJ1-5
clone_size: -
v_call: TRBV28
cdr3_nt: TGTGCCAGCAGCCCCGGGATGAGGCACCAGCCCCAGCATTTT
cdr3_aa: CASSPGMRHQPQHF

d_call: -
j_call: TRBJ1-5
clone_size: -
v_call: TRBV9
cdr3_nt: TGTGCCAGCAGCGTAGGACAGGTGGGACAGCCCCAGCATTTT
cdr3_aa: CASSVGQVGQPQHF

d_call: -
j_call: TRBJ2-3
clone_size: -
v_call: TRBV28
cdr3_nt: TGTGCCAGCAGTCTCCCGGGGGTGGGGGGTAAAGATACGCAGTATTTT
cdr3_aa: CASSLPGVGGKDTQYF

d_call: -
j_call: TRBJ1-1
clone_size: -
v_call: TRBV7-6
cdr3_nt: TGTGCCAGCAGCTTAGCCGAATCGACACGGGCTTTCTTT
cdr3_aa: CASSLAESTRAFF

d_call: -
j_call: TRBJ2-5
clone_size: few
v_call: TRBV9
cdr3_nt: TGTGCCAGCAGCGTAGAAGACTATCAAGAGACCCAGTACTTC
cdr3_aa: CASSVEDYQETQYF

d_call: -
j_call: TRBJ2-6
clone_size: -
v_call: TRBV19
cdr3_nt: TGTGGATCGAGGGGACTGCACTCTGGGGCCAACGTCCTGACTTTC
cdr3_aa: CGSRGLHSGANVLTF

d_call: TRBD1
j_call: TRBJ1-3
clone_size: -
v_call: TRBV9
cdr3_nt: TGTGCCAGCAGCACAGGGACAGGGCAGGGTGGAAACACCATATATTTT
cdr3_aa: CASSTGTGQGGNTIYF

d_call: -
j_call: TRBJ1-2
clone_size: -
v_call: TRBV6-1
cdr3_nt: TGTGCCAGCAGTACAGACAGAGAATTCTATGGCTACCCCTTC
cdr3_aa: CASSTDREFYGYPF

d_call: TRBD1
j_call: TRBJ2-2
clone_size: -
v_call: TRBV29-1
cdr3_nt: TGCAGCGTTGAAGTAAACAGGGGCACCGGGGAGCTGTTTTTT
cdr3_aa: CSVEVNRGTGELFF

d_call: -
j_call: TRBJ1-2
clone_size: -
v_call: TRBV6-5
cdr3_nt: TGTGCCAGCGGCAACACAGGCTATGGCTACACCTTC
cdr3_aa: CASGNTGYGYTF

d_call: TRBD1
j_call: TRBJ2-7
clone_size: -
v_call: TRBV13
cdr3_nt: TGTGCCAGCAGCCTAACCGGGGGACAGGGGTTATACGAGCAGTACTTC
cdr3_aa: CASSLTGGQGLYEQYF

d_call: -
j_call: TRBJ2-1
clone_size: -
v_call: TRBV11-2
cdr3_nt: TGTGCCAGCAGCTGGGGAGCAGGGGCAGGCGAGCAGTTCTTC
cdr3_aa: CASSWGAGAGEQFF

d_call: -
j_call: TRBJ2-3
clone_size: few
v_call: TRBV7-9
cdr3_nt: TGTTCCAGCAGCTTAAGCCATCCCACAGATACGCAGTATTTT
cdr3_aa: CSSSLSHPTDTQYF

d_call: -
j_call: TRBJ1-4
clone_size: -
v_call: TRBV13
cdr3_nt: TGTGCCAGCAGCTTATCAGGTGCAACTAATGAAAAACTGTTTTTT
cdr3_aa: CASSLSGATNEKLFF

d_call: TRBD1
j_call: TRBJ1-6
clone_size: once
v_call: TRBV6-1
cdr3_nt: TGTGCCAGCAGTGAAGGGCGACAGGGGCATTCACCCCTCCACTTT
cdr3_aa: CASSEGRQGHSPLHF

d_call: TRBD2
j_call: TRBJ2-7
clone_size: -
v_call: TRBV28
cdr3_nt: TGTGCCAGCAGTCCCCTAGCGGGGATCTCCTACGAGCAGTACTTC
cdr3_aa: CASSPLAGISYEQYF

d_call: -
j_call: TRBJ2-7
clone_size: -
v_call: TRBV27
cdr3_nt: TGTGCCAGCAGTACCGACAGCCGTCCCTCCTACGAGCAGTACTTC
cdr3_aa: CASSTDSRPSYEQYF

d_call: TRBD2
j_call: TRBJ2-7
clone_size: -
v_call: TRBV27
cdr3_nt: TGTGCCAGCACCTTCCGAGGCGGGGGTAGCTACGAGCAGTACTTC
cdr3_aa: CASTFRGGGSYEQYF

d_call: -
j_call: TRBJ1-1
clone_size: -
v_call: TRBV6-1
cdr3_nt: TGTGCCAGCAGTGAAGCTCGCGGGGTTGAAGCTTTCTTT
cdr3_aa: CASSEARGVEAFF

d_call: -
j_call: TRBJ1-1
clone_size: -
v_call: TRBV5-1
cdr3_nt: TGCGCCAGCAGCCCTGGTCCGCGATTAAGCCTGAACACTGAAGCTTTCTTT
cdr3_aa: CASSPGPRLSLNTEAFF

d_call: -
j_call: TRBJ1-2
clone_size: -
v_call: TRBV5-1
cdr3_nt: TGCGCCAGCAGCTTGGGGCAGGGAGGGAATGGCTACACCTTC
cdr3_aa: CASSLGQGGNGYTF

d_call: -
j_call: TRBJ1-6
clone_size: -
v_call: TRBV27
cdr3_nt: TGTGCCAGCAGTCTAGTTAGCTCCTATAATTCACCCCTCCACTTT
cdr3_aa: CASSLVSSYNSPLHF

d_call: TRBD1
j_call: TRBJ1-1
clone_size: -
v_call: TRBV29-1
cdr3_nt: TGCAGCGTCTCAAACAGGGGGAACACTGAAGCTTTCTTT
cdr3_aa: CSVSNRGNTEAFF

d_call: TRBD1
j_call: TRBJ1-5
clone_size: -
v_call: TRBV7-3
cdr3_nt: TGTGCCAGCAGCAAGGAGGGACAGGTCAATCAGCCCCAGCATTTT
cdr3_aa: CASSKEGQVNQPQHF

d_call: -
j_call: TRBJ2-5
clone_size: few
v_call: TRBV7-9
cdr3_nt: TGTGCCAGCAGCTTAGGGGTGTGGGAGCAGTACTTC
cdr3_aa: CASSLGVWEQYF

d_call: -
j_call: TRBJ2-2
clone_size: -
v_call: TRBV10-3
cdr3_nt: TGTGCCATCCGAGGGAGTCTGGGCACCGGGGAGCTGTTTTTT
cdr3_aa: CAIRGSLGTGELFF

d_call: TRBD1
j_call: TRBJ1-1
clone_size: -
v_call: TRBV7-9
cdr3_nt: TGTGCCAGCAGCCCGGCCGGGACAGGGGCGAACACTGAAGCTTTCTTT
cdr3_aa: CASSPAGTGANTEAFF

d_call: -
j_call: TRBJ2-7
clone_size: -
v_call: TRBV19
cdr3_nt: TGTGCCAGTACGGCGGGTATCCCCCCCTACGAGCAGTACTTC
cdr3_aa: CASTAGIPPYEQYF

d_call: -
j_call: TRBJ2-2
clone_size: -
v_call: TRBV15
cdr3_nt: TGTGCCACCAGCAGAGTACCCGAGGGGGCGAACACCGGGGAGCTGTTTTTT
cdr3_aa: CATSRVPEGANTGELFF